These 30 T cell receptor beta chains originate from one sample sequenced in a study of CD8 T cells in ankylosing spondylitis. TCRdb recomputed calls from the 5' RACE reads with MiXCR, one row per CDR3 protein. The profile shows some 87,000 distinct CDR3 sequences, about 9% of them singletons. The sequencing sample was made of blood, either unsorted or a sorted T cell fraction (not recorded which). The receptors were sampled from a male donor with ankylosing spondylitis or in good health (not recorded which).

The CDR3 spells CASSESGLAEAFF. The CDR3 bases are TGTGCCAGCAGCGAGTCGGGCCTCGCTGAAGCTTTCTTT. The chain combines TRBV9 with TRBJ1-1; D gene uncertain. The germline V and J ends were trimmed by 3 bases and 6 bases, with 12 bases remaining between them. Germline loops: CDR1 SGDLS, CDR2 YYNGEE. The CDR3 is made up of 13 amino acids.

Ten or more counts support this clonotype. The chain joins TRBV29-1 to TRBJ2-1; D may match TRBD1 or TRBD2 (6 bases each). V shed 4 bases and J shed 6 bases, with 13 bases lying between them. Germline loops: CDR1 SQVTM, CDR2 ANQGSEA. The CDR3 is 13 residues long. The CDR3 spells CSVVARGGNEQFF. The CDR3 DNA is TGCAGCGTTGTAGCCAGGGGAGGCAATGAGCAGTTCTTC.

This chain links TRBV7-2 with TRBJ2-3; TRBD2 matches at 7 bases. Per the germline V gene, CDR1 is SGHTA and CDR2 is FQGNSA. V lost 1 base, J lost 1 base, and 2 bases stayed unmatched. CDR3 length: 15 amino acids. CDR3 bases: TGTGCCAGCAGCTTAGTGGCGGGGGGCACAGATACGCAGTATTTT. Translated, it gives CASSLVAGGTDTQYF.

This clonotype was seen a few times. The chain carries TRBV7-9 and TRBJ2-5; D gene unclear. There are 14 residues in the CDR3. The V gene's germline CDR1 is SEHNR and CDR2 FQNEAQ (reference sequence). The V and J ends lost 0 bases and 3 bases respectively, with 8 bases between them. The DNA of the CDR3 is TGTGCCAGCAGCTTAGCTGGCATTAAAGAGACCCAGTACTTC. It encodes CASSLAGIKETQYF.

There are many counts of this clonotype. V is TRBV7-3 and J is TRBJ2-3, with D possibly being TRBD1 or TRBD2 (6 bases each). Germline V gene data show CDR1 as SGHTA and CDR2 as FQGTGA. Trimming stripped 2 bases from V and 2 bases from J, with 11 bases between. CDR3 size: 15 residues. CDR3 protein: CASSLGGLPTDTQYF. CDR3 DNA: TGTGCCAGCAGCTTAGGGGGGCTACCCACAGATACGCAGTATTTT. Variable domain in full (rest from reference TRBV7-3 and TRBJ2-3): GAGVSQTPSNKVTEKGKYVELRCDPISGHTALYWYRQSLGQGPEFLIYFQGTGAADDSGLPNDRFFAVRPEGSVSTLKIQRTERGDSAVYLCASSLGGLPTDTQYFGPGTRLTVL.

This clonotype was detected only a few times. The gene calls are TRBV6-1 and TRBJ2-7; no firm D call. The V gene lost 6 bases and the J gene lost 1 base, with 13 bases spanning the gap. Germline loops: CDR1 MNHNS, CDR2 SASEGT. The CDR3 has 14 residues. In DNA form, the CDR3 reads TGTGCCAGCAGCCTCGGCGATGAATCCTACGAGCAGTACTTC. Protein: CASSLGDESYEQYF.

This clonotype has ten or more counts. The V call is TRBV27, the J call TRBJ1-2; D not certain. The CDR3 is 13 amino acids. The V gene lost 8 bases and the J gene lost 4 bases, with 14 bases spanning the gap. Germline V gives CDR1 MNHEY, CDR2 SMNVEV (reference sequence). The CDR3: CASALSASYGYTF. As DNA, the CDR3 is TGTGCCAGCGCACTTTCTGCTTCCTATGGCTACACCTTC.

The table lists this clonotype with a few counts. The chain couples TRBV5-1 to TRBJ1-2; D uncertain. The CDR3 consists of 16 residues. Trimming shortened V by 2 bases and J by 4 bases, and 18 bases separated the two germline ends. The germline gives CDR1 SGHRS, CDR2 YFSETQ. As DNA, the CDR3 is TGCGCCAGCAGCTTTAACGGGCAGTCATATCGCTATGGCTACACCTTC. Protein product: CASSFNGQSYRYGYTF.

At least ten counts were recorded for this clonotype. The chain joins TRBV7-3 to TRBJ2-2; TRBD2 aligns across 12 bases. The J segment lost 4 bases and the V segment lost 4 bases, leaving 4 bases of the junction unmatched. The germline V gene has CDR1 SGHTA and CDR2 FQGTGA. The CDR3 spans 16 residues. CDR3 bases: TGTGCCAGCAGCTCCGGACTAGCGGGGCCCACCGGGGAGCTGTTTTTT. This gives the protein CASSSGLAGPTGELFF.

The table lists this clonotype with many counts. The gene calls are TRBV15 and TRBJ2-5; D may match TRBD1 or TRBD2 (6 bases each). Germline V gene sequence: CDR1 LNHNV, CDR2 YYDKDF (reference sequence). The CDR3 covers 14 residues. Trimming cost V 5 bases and J 5 bases, with 15 bases left between them. The CDR3, as DNA: TGTGCCACCAGCCCCGGCCGGAGGGGGGAGACCCAGTACTTC. Its protein is CATSPGRRGETQYF.

The table lists this clonotype with a few counts. The rearrangement links TRBV7-2 to TRBJ1-5; D is ambiguous. The CDR3 runs 16 residues. Germline values: CDR1 SGHTA, CDR2 FQGNSA. The V and J ends lost 7 bases and 4 bases respectively, with 20 bases between them. The CDR3 is CASNQSQTVGNQPQHF. The CDR3 DNA reads TGTGCCAGCAACCAATCACAGACTGTGGGTAATCAGCCCCAGCATTTT.

This clonotype was recorded many times. This chain links TRBV5-1 with TRBJ2-1; the match to TRBD1 covers 8 bases. This CDR3 spans 15 amino acids. The germline CDR1 and CDR2 sequences are SGHRS and YFSETQ. V trimming: 6 bases; J trimming: 3 bases; junction bases outside the gene matches: 8. Here the CDR3 reads CASKRGTGVYNEQFF. The CDR3 bases are TGCGCCAGCAAACGGGGGACAGGAGTCTACAATGAGCAGTTCTTC.

This chain links TRBV12-3 or TRBV12-4 with TRBJ2-5; unclear D gene. V was trimmed by 1 base and J by 5 bases, leaving 14 bases between them. This CDR3 spans 15 amino acids. CDR3 region: CASSLGVSVEETQYF. The CDR3 DNA sequence: TGTGCCAGCAGTTTAGGGGTGTCGGTAGAGGAGACCCAGTACTTC.

This clonotype was observed a few times. The rearrangement links TRBV2 to TRBJ2-3; 14 bases fit TRBD2. The CDR3 has 17 residues. Per germline, CDR1 SNHLY and CDR2 FYNNEI. Germline trimming cut 7 bases from V and 0 bases from J; bases unmatched to any gene: 6. CDR3: CASIPWTSGGSTDTQYF. The DNA for the CDR3 is TGTGCCAGCATACCCTGGACTAGCGGGGGGAGCACAGATACGCAGTATTTT.

This clonotype came up many times. One junction end does not reproduce the germline sequence, and a read error may be involved. The chain is built from TRBV7-7 and TRBJ2-2; the D gene is possibly TRBD2 (6 bases). From germline, CDR1 is SSHAT and CDR2 FNYEAQ (reference sequence). The CDR3 is 19 amino acids. The DNA for the CDR3 is TGTGCTAGCAGCTCTGTCCCCTTGGAGGGGTTGCCGAACACCGGGGAGCTGTTTTTT. This encodes CASSSVPLEGLPNTGELFF. Combining the CDR3 with reference TRBV7-7 and TRBJ2-2 gives the whole variable domain GAGVSQSPRYKVTKRGQDVTLRCDPISSHATLYWYQQALGQGPEFLTYFNYEAQPDKSGLPSDRFSAERPEGSISTLTIQRTEQRDSAMYRCASSSVPLEGLPNTGELFFGEGSRLTVL.

On this clonotype itself: This may stem from a read error, because a much larger clone lies one nucleotide away. The rearrangement links TRBV7-2 to TRBJ2-1, with 8 bases that match TRBD2. Trimming removed 3 bases from V and 7 bases from J; junction bases left unmatched: 11. Germline assignment: CDR1 SGHTA and CDR2 FQGNSA. The CDR3 length is 16 residues. The CDR3 protein is CASSLQPGLVGNEQFF. The CDR3 bases are TGTGCCAGCAGCTTGCAGCCGGGACTAGTGGGGAATGAGCAGTTCTTC.

This clonotype was observed many times. The V gene is TRBV29-1, the J gene TRBJ1-4; D may be TRBD1 (5 bases). Germline values: CDR1 SQVTM, CDR2 ANQGSEA. The V end lost 7 bases, the J end lost 7 bases, and 19 bases lay between the germline ends. This CDR3 is built from 14 residues. CDR3 protein: CSAGSRGLGEKLFF. CDR3 nucleotides: TGCAGCGCCGGCAGTCGGGGCTTGGGTGAAAAACTGTTTTTT.

This clonotype occurred many times. The CDR3 bases are TGTGCCAGCAGCGCCCGGGGACCGGTAGATACGCAGTATTTT. It translates to CASSARGPVDTQYF. The chain recombines TRBV28 with TRBJ2-3, with D perhaps matching TRBD1 or TRBD2 (5 bases each). The CDR3 has 14 amino acids. The V end lost 6 bases, the J end lost 5 bases, and 15 bases lay between the germline ends. Germline CDR1 is MDHEN and CDR2 is SYDVKM.

The V and J genes are TRBV6-5 and TRBJ2-7, with a tentative D call TRBD2 (5 bases). Deletions cut 2 bases from V and 2 bases from J, with 10 bases between. The CDR3 runs to 14 residues. Germline V gives CDR1 MNHEY, CDR2 SVGAGI. The CDR3 protein is CASSYEVATYEQYF. CDR3 bases: TGTGCCAGCAGTTACGAAGTAGCGACCTACGAGCAGTACTTC.

The chain carries TRBV7-3 and TRBJ2-1; possible D gene TRBD1, 5 bases. V was trimmed by 3 bases and J by 8 bases, leaving 14 bases between them. The CDR3 has 14 amino acids. Germline assignment: CDR1 SGHTA and CDR2 FQGTGA. The CDR3 spells CASSLARAADEQFF. Written as DNA, the CDR3 is TGTGCCAGCAGCTTGGCCAGGGCTGCCGATGAGCAGTTCTTC.

This clonotype was seen at least ten times. V usage is TRBV29-1 and J usage is TRBJ2-5; 7 nucleotides agree with TRBD1. Trimming took 0 bases from V and 3 from J; bases not matched to a gene: 7. CDR3 size: 15 residues. CDR1 is SQVTM, CDR2 ANQGSEA, per germline. In DNA, the CDR3 is TGCAGCGTTGAAGAAATTGGACAGGCGAAAGAGACCCAGTACTTC. It yields the protein CSVEEIGQAKETQYF.

The sample holds many counts of this clonotype. The rearrangement links TRBV24-1 to TRBJ2-3; 7 bases align to TRBD1. The V gene end was trimmed by 3 bases and the J gene end by 5 bases; junction bases not matched to a gene: 13. CDR3 length: 17 amino acids. From germline, CDR1 is KGHDR and CDR2 SFDVKD. CDR3 in amino acids: CATSDPVPGQSQDTQYF. The CDR3 DNA reads as TGTGCCACCAGTGATCCAGTACCGGGACAGTCTCAAGATACGCAGTATTTT.

This clonotype was seen many times. The CDR3 reads CASSLRSGVNEQYF. The CDR3 DNA follows: TGCGCCAGCAGCTTGCGGAGCGGGGTGAACGAGCAGTACTTC. V and J are TRBV5-1 and TRBJ2-7; 7 bases map to TRBD2. V lost 1 base to trimming and J lost 5 bases; unmatched junction nucleotides: 6. This CDR3 spans 14 amino acids. The germline gives CDR1 SGHRS, CDR2 YFSETQ. Looking up the rest from reference TRBV5-1 and TRBJ2-7 gives the full variable domain: KAGVTQTPRYLIKTRGQQVTLSCSPISGHRSVSWYQQTPGQGLQFLFEYFSETQRNKGNFPGRFSGRQFSNSRSEMNVSTLELGDSALYLCASSLRSGVNEQYFGPGTRLTVT.

In its sample, this clonotype was seen many times. The chain combines TRBV2 with TRBJ1-3; the D gene is possibly TRBD1 (5 bases). The V gene lost 7 bases and the J gene lost 0 bases, with 22 bases spanning the gap. This CDR3 spans 18 amino acids. The germline V gene encodes CDR1 SNHLY and CDR2 FYNNEI. The CDR3 DNA is TGTGCCAGCACCCTGGGCCTTAGACAGCGAAGCTCTGGAAACACCATATATTTT. It encodes CASTLGLRQRSSGNTIYF.

The sample holds many counts of this clonotype. The chain links TRBV12-3 or TRBV12-4 to TRBJ1-1; D remains ambiguous. The CDR3 has 14 amino acids. V shed 7 bases and J shed 1 base, with 13 bases lying between them. DNA of the CDR3: TGTGCCAGCACCGTGGGGTTATCGAACACTGAAGCTTTCTTT. Translation: CASTVGLSNTEAFF.

This clonotype was picked up many times. This chain joins TRBV27 and TRBJ2-7; a possible D gene is TRBD1 (6 bases). Trimming stripped 3 bases from V and 4 bases from J, with 13 bases between. The CDR3 covers 14 residues. The germline V gene encodes CDR1 MNHEY and CDR2 SMNVEV (reference sequence). This CDR3 is CASSFISTGYEQYF. CDR3 coding DNA: TGTGCCAGCAGTTTTATTTCCACAGGGTACGAGCAGTACTTC.

This clonotype was seen ten or more times. The CDR3 sequence: CASSSGTSDTQYF. CDR3 DNA sequence: TGTGCCAGCAGCAGTGGGACTAGCGATACGCAGTATTTT. The J gene is TRBJ2-3, the V gene TRBV12-3 or TRBV12-4, with TRBD2 identical over 9 bases. The CDR3 runs 13 residues. Unmatched junction bases numbered 4, after V lost 6 bases and J lost 6 bases.

This clonotype has at least ten counts. J is TRBJ2-1 and V is TRBV24-1, with a possible D match to TRBD1 (5 bases). Germline CDR1 reads KGHDR; CDR2 reads SFDVKD. The CDR3 is 13 amino acids. Deletions cut 3 bases from V and 10 bases from J, with 12 bases between. The chain's CDR3 is CATSDPQGFEQFF. The CDR3 DNA follows: TGTGCCACCAGTGATCCCCAGGGTTTCGAGCAGTTCTTC.

This clonotype was seen ten or more times. For the CDR3, the DNA is TGTGCCAGCAGTGAAGAGGTAACAGGTCTCGGGGGGCCAGATACGCAGTATTTT. As protein: CASSEEVTGLGGPDTQYF. The rearrangement joins TRBV2 to TRBJ2-3, with D perhaps TRBD2 (7 bases). CDR3 size: 18 residues. Germline V gives CDR1 SNHLY, CDR2 FYNNEI. V was shortened by 1 base and J by 4 bases, with 21 bases between the two germline ends. Based on the CDR3 plus reference TRBV2 and TRBJ2-3, the full variable domain is EPEVTQTPSHQVTQMGQEVILRCVPISNHLYFYWYRQILGQKVEFLVSFYNNEISEKSEIFDDQFSVERPDGSNFTLKIRSTKLEDSAMYFCASSEEVTGLGGPDTQYFGPGTRLTVL.

This clonotype was observed at least ten times. This chain connects TRBV20-1 to TRBJ2-1; no definite D call. The CDR3 is 15 residues long. V shed 1 base and J shed 1 base, with 11 bases lying between them. Germline-derived CDR1 and CDR2 are DFQATT and SNEGSKA (reference sequence). CDR3 sequence reads: CSARGLTESYNEQFF. Here the CDR3 DNA reads TGCAGTGCTAGAGGCCTTACAGAATCCTACAATGAGCAGTTCTTC.